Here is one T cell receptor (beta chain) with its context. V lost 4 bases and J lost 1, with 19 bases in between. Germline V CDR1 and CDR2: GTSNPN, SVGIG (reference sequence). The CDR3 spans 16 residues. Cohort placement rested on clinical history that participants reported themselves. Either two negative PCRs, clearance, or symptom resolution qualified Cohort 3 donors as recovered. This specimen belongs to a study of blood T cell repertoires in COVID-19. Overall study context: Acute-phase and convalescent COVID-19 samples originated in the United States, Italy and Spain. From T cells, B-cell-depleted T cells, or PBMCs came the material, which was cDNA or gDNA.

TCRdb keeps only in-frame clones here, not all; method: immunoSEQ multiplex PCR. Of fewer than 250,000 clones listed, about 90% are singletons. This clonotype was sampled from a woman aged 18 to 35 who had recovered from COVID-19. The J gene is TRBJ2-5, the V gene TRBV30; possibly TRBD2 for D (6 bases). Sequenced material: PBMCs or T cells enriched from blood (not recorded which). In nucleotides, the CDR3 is TGTGCCTGGACAAGTGGGGGGAACGGGATCCAAGAGACCCAGTACTTC. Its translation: CAWTSGGNGIQETQYF.